These 9 T cell receptor beta chains were all obtained from the same sample, sequenced in a study of T cell responses to AZD1222 COVID-19 vaccine. Produced via immunoSEQ multiplex PCR; TCRdb's table is partial and in-frame only. The sample holds about 200,000 clones, approximately 92% seen once. Sequencing was performed on peripheral blood, taken on day 0 of AZD1222 vaccination. The receptors derive from an adult in good health.

The chain combines TRBV6-5 with TRBJ1-5; perhaps TRBD1 as D (6 bases). Deletions cut 6 bases from V and 4 bases from J, with 16 bases between. Germline lookup yields CDR1 MNHEY and CDR2 SVGAGI. The CDR3 is 15 amino acids. CDR3 sequence (DNA): TGTGCCAGCAGCCTCCTACAGGGAACGAATCAGCCCCAGCATTTT. The encoded protein is CASSLLQGTNQPQHF.

The chain links TRBV2 to TRBJ1-1; perhaps TRBD1 as D (5 bases). Germline CDR1 reads SNHLY; CDR2 reads FYNNEI. The CDR3 totals 13 residues. V lost 11 bases to trimming and J lost 2 bases, with 15 bases between them. In DNA form, the CDR3 reads TGTGCCGGGGGTGCGGGGGATAACACTGAAGCTTTCTTT. Protein sequence: CAGGAGDNTEAFF. The whole variable domain, remainder taken from reference TRBV2 and TRBJ1-1, is EPEVTQTPSHQVTQMGQEVILRCVPISNHLYFYWYRQILGQKVEFLVSFYNNEISEKSEIFDDQFSVERPDGSNFTLKIRSTKLEDSAMYFCAGGAGDNTEAFFGQGTRLTVV.

The chain joins TRBV29-1 to TRBJ1-2; D call uncertain. The CDR3 has 13 residues. The V gene lost 4 bases and the J gene lost 5 bases, with 14 bases spanning the gap. In germline, CDR1 is SQVTM, CDR2 ANQGSEA. CDR3 DNA sequence: TGCAGCGTTGGGGCAGGAGGGCGATATGGCTACACCTTC. This sequence encodes CSVGAGGRYGYTF.

The rearrangement uses TRBV4-1 and TRBJ1-5; the D gene is possibly TRBD1 (6 bases). Trimming cost V 0 bases and J 5 bases, with 11 bases left between them. The germline gives CDR1 MGHRA, CDR2 YSYEKL. The CDR3 is 15 residues long. The CDR3 nucleotides read TGCGCCAGCAGCCAAGACGGACAGAGTCATCAGCCCCAGCATTTT. It specifies CASSQDGQSHQPQHF.

On this clone itself: No conserved phenylalanine or tryptophan is present at the end of the CDR3, so a read error is the likely explanation. Because the CDR3's place on the DNA is in doubt, the DNA is left out and the CDR3 is given as listed by TCRdb. The chain is built from TRBV7-9 and TRBJ1-6. Including both end residues, the CDR3 is 8 amino acids long. CDR1 is SEHNR, CDR2 FQNEAQ, per germline (reference sequence). The CDR3 region is CASSLGPR.

The chain combines TRBV27 with TRBJ1-2; 11 positions match TRBD1. The length of the CDR3 is 14 residues. V gave up 5 bases and J gave up 9 bases; unmatched junction bases: 8. Per the germline V gene, CDR1 is MNHEY and CDR2 is SMNVEV (reference sequence). Here the CDR3 reads CASSPGQGAFSYTF. The CDR3 nucleotides are TGTGCCAGCAGTCCAGGACAGGGGGCGTTCAGCTACACCTTC.

The CDR3 region is CASTFGGNTEAFF. CDR3 nucleotide sequence: TGCGCCAGCACCTTTGGGGGGAACACTGAAGCTTTCTTT. The J gene is TRBJ1-1, the V gene TRBV5-1; possibly TRBD1 for D (5 bases). The length of the CDR3 is 13 residues. The V gene's germline CDR1 is SGHRS and CDR2 YFSETQ. Between the trimmed V and J ends, which lost 6 bases and 1 base, there was a span of 10 bases.

V gene TRBV6-5 combines with J gene TRBJ2-2; possibly TRBD2 for D (6 bases). From germline, CDR1 is MNHEY and CDR2 SVGAGI. V was shortened by 2 bases and J by 5 bases, with 12 bases between the two germline ends. The CDR3 loop spans 15 amino acids. The CDR3 DNA reads as TGTGCCAGCAGTTACGGCGGGGCATGGACCGGGGAGCTGTTTTTT. The encoded protein is CASSYGGAWTGELFF.

With respect to this clone: Other nucleotide sequences in the sample specify the same CDR3. V usage is TRBV5-1 and J usage is TRBJ1-1, with D possibly matching TRBD1 (6 bases). Per the germline V gene, CDR1 is SGHRS and CDR2 is YFSETQ. The CDR3 contains 14 residues. Trimming removed 5 bases from V and 0 bases from J, with 11 bases in between. The CDR3 nucleotides read TGCGCCAGCAGTAGCCAGGGGTTGAACACTGAAGCTTTCTTT. This sequence encodes CASSSQGLNTEAFF. Complete variable domain (other parts from reference TRBV5-1 and TRBJ1-1): KAGVTQTPRYLIKTRGQQVTLSCSPISGHRSVSWYQQTPGQGLQFLFEYFSETQRNKGNFPGRFSGRQFSNSRSEMNVSTLELGDSALYLCASSSQGLNTEAFFGQGTRLTVV.